This T cell receptor beta chain appears in the sequencing data of a study of early T cells in non-severe SARS-CoV-2 infection. Overall study findings and caveats: Anti-spike CD8 responses were favored in VDJdb matching, and private and CD4 specificities were missed.

TCRdb reprocessed the 5' RACE reads via MiXCR and lists one record per CDR3 protein. The sample holds 55,000 to 75,000 distinct CDR3 sequences, roughly 11% seen once. Points on this clonotype: The antigen remains undetermined.

The germline CDR1 and CDR2 sequences are LNHDA and SQIVND (reference sequence). The CDR3 length is 13 residues. Trimming left V 3 bases short and J 5 bases short, with 9 bases between. The chain combines TRBV19 with TRBJ2-3, with D hard to call. The receptor's source is an adult who was a healthcare worker with PCR-confirmed SARS-CoV-2 infection or an uninfected control (not recorded which). The sample was whole blood. DNA for the CDR3: TGTGCCAGTAGTATTGGCCGTGGAGATACGCAGTATTTT. Encoded protein: CASSIGRGDTQYF. Based on the CDR3 plus reference TRBV19 and TRBJ2-3, the full variable domain is DGGITQSPKYLFRKEGQNVTLSCEQNLNHDAMYWYRQDPGQGLRLIYYSQIVNDFQKGDIAEGYSVSREKKESFPLTVTSAQKNPTAFYLCASSIGRGDTQYFGPGTRLTVL.